This entry lists 10 T cell receptor beta chains sequenced from one sample in a study of tumor-infiltrating lymphocytes in primary liver carcinoma. They got blood RNA out of unsorted whole blood and also pulled out germline DNA. With a constant-region primer, TCR beta cDNA was made from 400 to 550 ng of total RNA. TCR beta libraries came from three nested multiplex PCR rounds using slightly modified ARM-PCR. It was with TRBV1-TRBV30 forward primers and a C-beta reverse primer that the first two PCR rounds were run, at around 10 cycles each. TCRdb reanalysed the multiplex PCR reads using MiXCR and keeps one entry per CDR3 protein. The table has fewer than 350,000 distinct CDR3 sequences, less than 75% seen once. Material: peripheral blood. The receptors stem from a man aged 40-49 years with primary liver carcinoma and hepatitis B virus infection.

The genes are TRBV27 and TRBJ2-7, with TRBD2 matching over 10 bases. The CDR3 totals 17 residues. The V gene's germline CDR1 is MNHEY and CDR2 SMNVEV (reference sequence). Unmatched junction bases numbered 10, after V lost 5 bases and J lost 0 bases. The CDR3 sequence is CASSPGLARQGSYEQYF. CDR3 coding DNA: TGTGCCAGCAGTCCGGGACTAGCGCGTCAGGGCTCCTACGAGCAGTACTTC.

The chain recombines TRBV11-2 with TRBJ2-1, with D possibly called TRBD1 or TRBD2 (5 bases each). The germline V gene has CDR1 SGHAT and CDR2 FQNNGV. This CDR3 spans 15 amino acids. Trimming cost V 8 bases and J 8 bases, with 22 bases left between them. The CDR3 sequence is CASVLGDLRGHEQFF. The CDR3, as DNA: TGTGCCAGCGTACTAGGGGACCTCCGGGGACATGAGCAGTTCTTC.

Of note for this clonotype: This clone may be a read error of a much larger clone one base away. The chain uses TRBV6-6 and TRBJ1-4; no firm D call. Germline V CDR1 and CDR2: MNHNY, SVGAGI (reference sequence). The CDR3 runs 12 residues. The CDR3: CASGYSVEKLFF. Written as DNA, the CDR3 is TGTGCCAGCGGTTACTCCGTGGAAAAACTGTTTTTT.

Concerning this clonotype itself: As the CDR3 is not closed by the conserved phenylalanine or tryptophan, this likely results from a read error. This rearrangement joins TRBV28 to TRBJ2-1; D gene unclear. V shed 1 base and J shed 9 bases, with 4 bases lying between them. Per the germline V gene, CDR1 is MDHEN and CDR2 is SYDVKM. This CDR3 has 11 residues. The chain's CDR3 is CASSLSVEQFL. The CDR3 DNA is TGTGCCAGCAGTTTATCCGTTGAGCAGTTCCTA.

This clonotype was counted only a few times. The chain carries TRBV6-1 and TRBJ1-1; a possible D gene is TRBD1 (6 bases). The germline CDR1 and CDR2 sequences are MNHNS and SASEGT. The germline V and J ends were trimmed by 4 bases and 10 bases, with 16 bases remaining between them. This CDR3 has 13 residues. CDR3: CASSGVVRGIAFF. As DNA, the CDR3 is TGTGCCAGCAGTGGGGTGGTTAGGGGGATAGCTTTCTTT.

This clonotype was seen repeatedly, ten times or more. The chain employs TRBV11-1 and TRBJ2-3; 13 bases fit TRBD2. Germline V gives CDR1 SGHAT, CDR2 FQDESV (reference sequence). This CDR3 comprises 17 residues. V shed 5 bases and J 3 bases; nucleotides not matched to a gene: 8. The CDR3 loop is CASSRRLAGGATDTQYF. The DNA for the CDR3 is TGTGCCAGCAGCCGTAGACTAGCGGGAGGTGCGACAGATACGCAGTATTTT.

This clonotype was observed a few times. This may come from a read error, since a much larger clone is one base off. This sequence joins TRBV6-5 and TRBJ1-3; 7 bases agree with TRBD1. The germline gives CDR1 MNHEY, CDR2 SVGAGI. This CDR3 spans 16 amino acids. CDR3: CASSSGTALSGSTIYF. In nucleotides, the CDR3 is TGTGCCAGCAGCTCCGGGACAGCCTTATCTGGAAGCACCATATATTTT.

This rearrangement joins TRBV20-1 to TRBJ1-2, with D tentatively TRBD1 (5 bases). CDR3 length equals 11 residues. V was cut by 2 bases and J by 8 bases, with 9 bases left in between. CDR1 and CDR2 (germline): DFQATT, SNEGSKA (reference sequence). CDR3 region: CSARRTPGYTF. In DNA, the CDR3 is TGCAGTGCTAGAAGGACACCCGGCTACACCTTC.

This clonotype was detected many times. The chain has TRBV6-5 and TRBJ2-3; 12 nucleotides match TRBD2. Per the germline V gene, CDR1 is MNHEY and CDR2 is SVGAGI. After removal of 2 bases from V and 2 bases from J, the junction contained 8 bases not matched to a gene. CDR3 length equals 18 residues. DNA of the CDR3: TGTGCCAGCAGTTACCTACTCGGACTAGCGGGATCCACAGATACGCAGTATTTT. It specifies CASSYLLGLAGSTDTQYF.

A remark on this clonotype: A much larger clone lies one base from this, so it may be a read error. V and J are TRBV6-2 or TRBV6-3 and TRBJ1-5; tentative D call: TRBD1 (5 bases). CDR3 length: 15 residues. Germline assignment: CDR1 MNHEY and CDR2 SVGEGT. CDR3 amino acids: CASGYPIGGNQPQHF. Written as DNA, the CDR3 is TGTGCCAGCGGTTACCCTATAGGGGGCAATCAGCCCCAGCATTTT.